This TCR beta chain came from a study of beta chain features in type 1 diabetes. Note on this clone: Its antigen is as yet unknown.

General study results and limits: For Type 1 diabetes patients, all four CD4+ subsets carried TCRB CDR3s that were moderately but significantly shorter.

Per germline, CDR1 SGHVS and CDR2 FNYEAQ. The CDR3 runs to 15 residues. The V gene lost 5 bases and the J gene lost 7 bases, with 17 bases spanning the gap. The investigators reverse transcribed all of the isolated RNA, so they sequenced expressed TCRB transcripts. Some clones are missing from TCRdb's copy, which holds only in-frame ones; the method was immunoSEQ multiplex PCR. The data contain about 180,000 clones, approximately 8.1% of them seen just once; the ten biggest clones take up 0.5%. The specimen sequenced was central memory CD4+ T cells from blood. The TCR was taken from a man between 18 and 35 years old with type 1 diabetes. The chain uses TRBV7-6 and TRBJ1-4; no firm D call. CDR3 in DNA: TGTGCCAGCAGCCGAGTGCCGGGGTTTGCTGAAAAACTGTTTTTT. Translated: CASSRVPGFAEKLFF. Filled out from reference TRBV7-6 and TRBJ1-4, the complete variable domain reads GAGVSQSPRYKVTKRGQDVALRCDPISGHVSLYWYRQALGQGPEFLTYFNYEAQQDKSGLPNDRFSAERPEGSISTLTIQRTEQRDSAMYRCASSRVPGFAEKLFFGSGTQLSVL.